A single T cell receptor beta chain is shown here with its context. Its antigen is currently unknown. Assay used: immunoSEQ multiplex PCR; TCRdb lists only in-frame clones, some missing. The data contain tens of thousands of clones, 69% of them singletons. The ViraFEST assay expanded antigen-specific CD4+ T cells with viral peptide pools before sequencing. The culture ran for about 11 days, and then CD4+ T cells were isolated. SARS-CoV-2 infected the person between March and December 2020, as confirmed by PCR. The sample comes from a study of vaccination effects on CD4 cells after COVID-19. This clonotype was sampled from a human donor who had a prior SARS-CoV-2 infection. The source material was CD4+ T cells from PBMCs cultured with SARS-CoV-2 spike peptides, sampled before COVID-19 vaccination.

As DNA, the CDR3 is TGTGCCAGCAGCTATGGGCGGGAACTGATCACAGATACGCAGTATTTT. Translated: CASSYGRELITDTQYF. V is TRBV7-8 and J is TRBJ2-3; tentatively, D is TRBD2 (6 bases). CDR3 size: 16 residues. The V gene's germline CDR1 is SGHVS and CDR2 FQNEAQ. The ends were cut back, 4 bases at V and 2 bases at J, with 16 bases in the middle.